This entry describes one T cell receptor (beta chain). Its antigen is undetermined. This sample is part of a study of T cell responses to AZD1222 COVID-19 vaccine. Regarding the study as a whole: With dominance at 160-218 and 743-854, vaccine-associated CD4 TCRs spanned spike. White British ancestry dominated among donors, who included more females, and clonal diversity was possibly underestimated.

Using immunoSEQ multiplex PCR, the repertoire was profiled, and TCRdb retains in-frame clones only, with some absent. The table records more than 150,000 clones, 80% to 90% of them present only once. The length of the CDR3 is 14 residues. The V gene end was trimmed by 2 bases and the J gene end by 4 bases; junction bases not matched to a gene: 2. CDR1 is MGHRA and CDR2 is YSYEKL in the germline V gene. The specimen was peripheral blood, collected on day 0 of AZD1222 vaccination. This TCR derives from an adult in good health. The chain links TRBV4-1 to TRBJ1-3; 7 bases are a match to TRBD1. For the CDR3, the DNA is TGCGCCAGCAGCCAATGGGACAGAGGAAACACCATATATTTT. Its translation: CASSQWDRGNTIYF.